Reported below is one T cell receptor (beta chain). Its antigen is still unknown. The data derive from a study of post-analysis software for immune sequencing data. Across the study: Relapsing-remitting, secondary progressive and progressive-relapsing forms of multiple sclerosis all featured among disease courses. Study-level results: Controls showed significantly higher normalized Chao1 diversity than did multiple sclerosis patients. F measure showed strong co-clustering of same-batch samples. Patients carried four or five TRBV segments more frequently than controls did, and TRBV5-6, TRBV5-1 and TRBV20-1 were among them.

Prepared TCR beta cDNA libraries contained unique molecular identifiers. Each batch of about 0.95 to 11 million T cells produced roughly 0.5 million cDNA molecules. TCRdb reprocessed the PCR reads via MiXCR and lists one record per CDR3 protein. The data hold hundreds of thousands of distinct CDR3 sequences, with roughly 29% observed a single time. Germline-derived CDR1 and CDR2 are DFQATT and SNEGSKA (reference sequence). The CDR3 contains 15 residues. The V and J ends lost 1 base and 3 bases respectively, with 16 bases between them. V gene TRBV20-1 combines with J gene TRBJ2-7; D is unclear. The sequencing sample was made of blood. The TCR comes from a girl aged 10 to 17 with multiple sclerosis. The chain's CDR3 is CSARASDGPVYEQYF. The DNA of the CDR3 is TGCAGTGCTAGAGCTTCGGACGGCCCCGTCTACGAGCAGTACTTC.